Below are 18 T cell receptor beta chains sequenced from a single sample in a study of blood T cell repertoires in COVID-19. Measured with immunoSEQ multiplex PCR; TCRdb has only the in-frame clones, and not every one. Here the sample spans roughly 400,000 clones, around nine tenths being singletons. Sequenced material: PBMCs or T cells enriched from blood (not recorded which). The receptors derive from a woman aged 18-29 years who had been exposed to COVID-19.

This rearrangement joins TRBV27 to TRBJ2-3; TRBD1 is a possible D gene (5 bases). CDR1 is MNHEY and CDR2 is SMNVEV in the germline V gene (reference sequence). This CDR3 contains 16 residues. V lost 2 bases, J lost 1 base, and 13 bases lay in between. The CDR3 loop is CASSLSPGIRTDTQYF. As DNA, the CDR3 is TGTGCCAGCAGTTTAAGCCCAGGGATTCGCACAGATACGCAGTATTTT.

The chain uses TRBV9 and TRBJ1-4; a weak D match, TRBD1 (5 bases). Looked up from germline, CDR1 is SGDLS and CDR2 is YYNGEE. The CDR3 has 16 residues. V was pared by 3 bases and J by 7 bases, with 19 bases between. In DNA form, the CDR3 reads TGTGCCAGCAGCGGTGCGGCGGGGGGTAGGGGTGAAAAACTGTTTTTT. It is translated as CASSGAAGGRGEKLFF.

J is TRBJ1-3 and V is TRBV19; D remains unclear. In germline, CDR1 is LNHDA, CDR2 SQIVND (reference sequence). Trimming left V 7 bases short and J 0 bases short, with 10 bases between. The CDR3 has 14 amino acids. CDR3 nucleotides: TGTGCCAGTATGTGGAGGCGCTCTGGAAACACCATATATTTT. It translates to CASMWRRSGNTIYF.

This clone was counted a few times. This chain uses TRBV27 with TRBJ1-5, with 9 bases matching TRBD1. V dropped 5 bases and J dropped 4; count of bases not matched to a gene: 9. The CDR3 is 16 residues long. Looked up from germline, CDR1 is MNHEY and CDR2 is SMNVEV (reference sequence). The DNA for the CDR3 is TGTGCCAGCAGTCCCTCCGGGACAGGGACTAATCAGCCCCAGCATTTT. Translated, it gives CASSPSGTGTNQPQHF.

The rearrangement joins TRBV25-1 to TRBJ1-5; D might be TRBD1 (6 bases). CDR3 length equals 14 residues. The germline V gene has CDR1 MGHDK and CDR2 SYGVNS. Trimming stripped 8 bases from V and 5 bases from J, with 16 bases between. CDR3 amino acids: CASGEGGIDQPQHF. CDR3 sequence (DNA): TGTGCCAGCGGGGAGGGGGGTATCGATCAGCCCCAGCATTTT.

The chain couples TRBV11-2 to TRBJ1-5; 9 positions agree with TRBD1. The germline V gene encodes CDR1 SGHAT and CDR2 FQNNGV. The V and J ends lost 6 bases and 6 bases, in that order; junction bases with no gene match: 9. The CDR3 loop spans 15 amino acids. DNA of the CDR3: TGTGCCAGCAGTATCCGGACAGGGGCGAGTCAGCCCCAGCATTTT. Protein: CASSIRTGASQPQHF. Looking up the rest from reference TRBV11-2 and TRBJ1-5 gives the full variable domain: EAGVAQSPRYKIIEKRQSVAFWCNPISGHATLYWYQQILGQGPKLLIQFQNNGVVDDSQLPKDRFSAERLKGVDSTLKIQPAKLEDSAVYLCASSIRTGASQPQHFGDGTRLSIL.

This rearrangement joins TRBV27 to TRBJ2-2; the match to TRBD2 covers 8 bases. The ends lost 2 bases at V and 2 bases at J; junction bases unmatched: 4. This CDR3 contains 16 residues. The germline V gene encodes CDR1 MNHEY and CDR2 SMNVEV (reference sequence). CDR3 amino acids: CASSLGLAGNTGELFF. CDR3 in DNA: TGTGCCAGCAGTTTAGGGCTAGCGGGTAACACCGGGGAGCTGTTTTTT.

V usage is TRBV4-3 and J usage is TRBJ1-6; a weak D match, TRBD1 (5 bases). This CDR3 is built from 16 residues. CDR1 is LGHNA, CDR2 YSLEER, per germline. V dropped 0 bases and J dropped 4 bases, with 10 bases sitting between them. Written as DNA, the CDR3 is TGCGCCAGCAGCCAAGAAGGGGAGGCTTATAATTCACCCCTCCACTTT. Residues: CASSQEGEAYNSPLHF.

V is TRBV19 and J is TRBJ2-1, with 8 bases matching TRBD2. With V trimmed by 9 bases and J by 15 bases, 16 bases remained unmatched. This CDR3 has 13 residues. The germline V gene encodes CDR1 LNHDA and CDR2 SQIVND (reference sequence). CDR3 amino acids: CASRTTGGRTAFF. Written as DNA, the CDR3 is TGTGCCAGCAGAACCACGGGGGGGCGAACCGCGTTCTTC.

CDR3 bases: TGTGCCAGCAGTTTATCCCTAGCGGGAGCTCGGGAGCTGTTTTTT. This encodes CASSLSLAGARELFF. This chain uses TRBV27 with TRBJ2-2; 10 bases fit TRBD2. Germline assignment: CDR1 MNHEY and CDR2 SMNVEV (reference sequence). The CDR3 spans 15 residues. Losses at the gene ends were 0 bases for V and 9 bases for J; bases not matched to a gene: 4.

The V gene is TRBV10-3, the J gene TRBJ2-1; 8 positions agree with TRBD1. This CDR3 is built from 15 residues. Per the germline V gene, CDR1 is ENHRY and CDR2 is SYGVKD. V shed 5 bases, J shed 5 bases, and the junction held 8 bases outside the gene matches. The CDR3 DNA follows: TGTGCCATCAGTCCCCGGACAGGGTGGGACAATGAGCAGTTCTTC. It specifies CAISPRTGWDNEQFF.

The V and J genes are TRBV24-1 and TRBJ1-5, with 10 bases matching TRBD1. V dropped 4 bases and J dropped 4; count of bases not matched to a gene: 6. In germline, CDR1 is KGHDR, CDR2 SFDVKD. There are 16 residues in the CDR3. CDR3 coding DNA: TGTGCCACCAGTGAGAGGGACAGGGGATCGAATCAGCCCCAGCATTTT. Translated, it gives CATSERDRGSNQPQHF.

The genes are TRBV28 and TRBJ1-3; the D gene is possibly TRBD1 (6 bases). CDR1 is MDHEN, CDR2 SYDVKM, per germline. V was trimmed by 4 bases and J by 0 bases, leaving 13 bases between them. The CDR3 totals 16 residues. CDR3 sequence: CASSSTTGPSGNTIYF. The CDR3 bases are TGTGCCAGCAGTTCGACGACAGGCCCCTCTGGAAACACCATATATTTT.

The chain carries TRBV13 and TRBJ2-1; 14 bases agree with TRBD2. Germline CDR1 PRHDT, CDR2 FYEKMQ (reference sequence). The CDR3 sequence is 19 residues long. The junction had 17 bases not matched to a gene; V was cut back by 5 bases and J by 8 bases. This chain's CDR3 is CASSAELGTGLAGEDEQFF. The CDR3, as DNA: TGTGCCAGCAGCGCAGAGCTGGGCACGGGACTAGCGGGAGAAGATGAGCAGTTCTTC.

The J gene is TRBJ1-4, the V gene TRBV28; no reliable D call. The ends were cut back, 2 bases at V and 0 bases at J, with 7 bases in the middle. Germline V gene lookup returns CDR1 MDHEN and CDR2 SYDVKM. The CDR3 length is 15 residues. The CDR3, as DNA: TGTGCCAGCAGTTTAATTGAGGCAACTAATGAAAAACTGTTTTTT. This gives the protein CASSLIEATNEKLFF.

The rearrangement links TRBV20-1 to TRBJ2-2; 7 bases are a match to TRBD1. In germline, CDR1 is DFQATT, CDR2 SNEGSKA (reference sequence). V shed 3 bases, J shed 5 bases, and the junction held 12 bases outside the gene matches. The CDR3 spans 16 residues. The CDR3 is CSASDIQGGWTGELFF. In DNA, the CDR3 is TGCAGTGCTAGTGATATTCAAGGGGGCTGGACCGGGGAGCTGTTTTTT.

The rearrangement uses TRBV7-9 and TRBJ2-1, with D hard to call. CDR3 length: 10 residues. Germline assignment: CDR1 SEHNR and CDR2 FQNEAQ (reference sequence). The V gene lost 1 base and the J gene lost 13 bases, with 5 bases spanning the gap. CDR3 residues: CASSLDSQFF. The DNA of the CDR3 is TGTGCCAGCAGCTTAGACAGCCAGTTCTTC. Complete variable domain (other parts from reference TRBV7-9 and TRBJ2-1): DTGVSQNPRHKITKRGQNVTFRCDPISEHNRLYWYRQTLGQGPEFLTYFQNEAQLEKSRLLSDRFSAERPKGSFSTLEIQRTEQGDSAMYLCASSLDSQFFGPGTRLTVL.

The rearrangement uses TRBV9 and TRBJ1-2; D gene ambiguous. CDR1 and CDR2 from the germline V gene are SGDLS and YYNGEE. Trimming cost V 0 bases and J 3 bases, with 9 bases left between them. The CDR3 consists of 14 residues. The CDR3 here is CASSVVSGDYGYTF. The CDR3 coding sequence is TGTGCCAGCAGCGTAGTTTCCGGAGACTATGGCTACACCTTC.